Listed here is a single TCR beta chain. TCRdb's table, derived via immunoSEQ multiplex PCR, lists solely in-frame clones and lacks some. The sample yields around 140,000 clones, over 85% seen once. These data come from a study of control samples from healthy donors and cancer patients. V lost 6 bases and J lost 0, with 17 bases in between. This CDR3 comprises 16 residues. Germline V gives CDR1 SGHDT, CDR2 YYEEEE. V is TRBV5-6 and J is TRBJ2-3; perhaps TRBD1 as D (5 bases). The receptor was derived from a man between 18 and 29 years old in good health. Sequenced: blood. The CDR3 coding sequence is TGTGCCAGCACCCCTTGGGGCGTAACTAGCACAGATACGCAGTATTTT. Translating gives CASTPWGVTSTDTQYF.